These T cell receptor beta chains were read from a single sample in a study of blood T cell repertoires in COVID-19. TCRdb keeps only in-frame clones here, not all; method: immunoSEQ multiplex PCR. In the table there are 150,000 to 200,000 clones, 70% to 80% of which are singletons. The material sequenced was peripheral blood. The origin of the receptors is a woman in her sixties with COVID-19, enrolled during active disease. The CDR3 runs from the conserved cysteine through the conserved F or W. D genes are given only for firm matches. Clone size is shown for a subset of rows, as once, few, many or a class of expanded clone.

CDR3 protein: CASSHTSNSPLHF
CDR3 DNA: TGTGCCAGCTCACACACGTCTAATTCACCCCTCCACTTT
D gene: -
clone size: -
V gene: TRBV18
J gene: TRBJ1-6

CDR3 protein: CASSLIGSTEQFF
CDR3 DNA: TGTGCCAGCAGCTTAATCGGGAGCACTGAGCAGTTCTTC
D gene: -
clone size: -
V gene: TRBV11-2
J gene: TRBJ2-1

CDR3 protein: CASSVIGGGTGGFEQYF
CDR3 DNA: TGTGCCAGCAGTGTTATTGGGGGCGGGACAGGGGGCTTTGAGCAGTACTTC
D gene: TRBD1
clone size: -
V gene: TRBV6-1
J gene: TRBJ2-7

CDR3 protein: CSVPQGGTDTQYF
CDR3 DNA: TGCAGCGTCCCTCAGGGGGGCACAGATACGCAGTATTTT
D gene: TRBD1
clone size: once
V gene: TRBV29-1
J gene: TRBJ2-3

CDR3 protein: CASSVTGGRDTQYF
CDR3 DNA: TGTGCCAGCAGTGTCACAGGGGGCAGAGATACGCAGTATTTT
D gene: TRBD1
clone size: -
V gene: TRBV2
J gene: TRBJ2-3

CDR3 protein: CASRDRSTDTQYF
CDR3 DNA: TGTGCCAGCAGGGACAGGAGCACAGATACGCAGTATTTT
D gene: TRBD1
clone size: -
V gene: TRBV28
J gene: TRBJ2-3

CDR3 protein: CASTEGLAGGTDTQYF
CDR3 DNA: TGTGCCAGCACCGAGGGGCTAGCGGGAGGCACAGATACGCAGTATTTT
D gene: TRBD2
clone size: -
V gene: TRBV7-2
J gene: TRBJ2-3

CDR3 protein: CASSQPTRAGWQPQHF
CDR3 DNA: TGTGCCAGTAGTCAACCCACACGGGCGGGTTGGCAGCCCCAGCATTTT
D gene: -
clone size: -
V gene: TRBV19
J gene: TRBJ1-5

CDR3 protein: CASIEVGLSSGNTIYF
CDR3 DNA: TGTGCCAGCATCGAGGTTGGCCTAAGCTCTGGAAACACCATATATTTT
D gene: -
clone size: -
V gene: TRBV28
J gene: TRBJ1-3

CDR3 protein: CASSPRRGQYF
CDR3 DNA: TGTGCCAGCAGTCCCAGAAGAGGGCAGTACTTC
D gene: -
clone size: medium-sized
V gene: TRBV28
J gene: TRBJ2-7

CDR3 protein: CSVLTSGSHEQYF
CDR3 DNA: TGCAGCGTACTGACTAGCGGGAGCCACGAGCAGTACTTC
D gene: TRBD2
clone size: -
V gene: TRBV29-1
J gene: TRBJ2-7

CDR3 protein: CASKGAGLNNEKLFF
CDR3 DNA: TGTGCCAGCAAGGGGGCAGGGCTCAATAATGAAAAACTGTTTTTT
D gene: TRBD1
clone size: -
V gene: TRBV6-5
J gene: TRBJ1-4

CDR3 protein: CASILQGAGGYTF
CDR3 DNA: TGTGCCAGCATATTACAGGGGGCGGGTGGCTACACCTTC
D gene: TRBD1
clone size: -
V gene: TRBV6-5
J gene: TRBJ1-2